Presented here are 17 T cell receptor beta chains from one specimen sequenced in a study of blood T cell repertoires in COVID-19. Profiling relied on immunoSEQ multiplex PCR, and the TCRdb table lists in-frame clones only, not all of them. The sample holds about 210,000 clones; 80% to 90% are singletons and the top ten take 10%. Specimen: PBMCs or T cells enriched from blood (not recorded which). All receptors come from a man in his late teens or twenties with acute COVID-19.

As regards this clone: Since a much larger clone is just one base distant, this may be a read error. Written as DNA, the CDR3 is TGTGCCAGCAGTTTGGGGCAGAACACTGAAGCTTTCTTT. Translated: CASSLGQNTEAFF. This chain uses TRBV27 with TRBJ1-1, with D possibly matching TRBD1 (5 bases). V lost 3 bases, J lost 1 base, and 6 bases lay in between. CDR1 is MNHEY, CDR2 SMNVEV, per germline (reference sequence). The CDR3 loop spans 13 amino acids.

The chain links TRBV7-9 to TRBJ1-2, with a tentative D call TRBD1 (6 bases). V was trimmed by 1 base and J by 8 bases, leaving 14 bases between them. The germline CDR1 and CDR2 sequences are SEHNR and FQNEAQ (reference sequence). There are 14 residues in the CDR3. CDR3 in DNA: TGTGCCAGCAGCTTAGAAACAGGGCTCGAGGGCTACACCTTC. Translation: CASSLETGLEGYTF.

The CDR3 loop is CASSPPSGNYGYTF. The CDR3 DNA is TGTGCCAGCAGCCCCCCCTCAGGGAACTATGGCTACACCTTC. This chain joins TRBV7-9 and TRBJ1-2, with a tentative D call TRBD1 (5 bases). Germline lookup yields CDR1 SEHNR and CDR2 FQNEAQ (reference sequence). The CDR3 loop spans 14 amino acids. V lost 5 bases and J lost 2, with 12 bases in between.

The chain employs TRBV19 and TRBJ1-1; the match to TRBD1 covers 10 bases. The CDR3 length is 16 residues. Germline V gives CDR1 LNHDA, CDR2 SQIVND (reference sequence). Trimming at V came to 5 bases and at J to 6 bases, leaving 12 bases not matched to a gene. The CDR3 loop reads CASSHLPTGGASEAFF. Here the CDR3 DNA reads TGTGCCAGTAGTCACCTGCCGACAGGGGGCGCGTCTGAAGCTTTCTTT.

The chain links TRBV13 to TRBJ2-1, with a weak D call TRBD1 (6 bases). Per germline, CDR1 PRHDT and CDR2 FYEKMQ (reference sequence). The CDR3 spans 12 residues. The ends were cut back, 0 bases at V and 11 bases at J, with 8 bases in the middle. The CDR3, as DNA: TGTGCCAGCAGCTTAGGGGGGGACAAGCAGTTCTTC. This translates into CASSLGGDKQFF.

The CDR3 coding sequence is TGTGCCACTACGACAGGCGACATTAGTGAAAAACTGTTTTTT. Amino acid sequence: CATTTGDISEKLFF. This chain joins TRBV19 and TRBJ1-4; perhaps TRBD1 as D (6 bases). V was clipped by 10 bases and J by 7 bases, with 19 bases between them. The CDR3 has 14 amino acids. The germline CDR1 and CDR2 sequences are LNHDA and SQIVND (reference sequence).

This sequence joins TRBV6-5 and TRBJ1-6, with 7 bases lining up with TRBD1. The CDR3 totals 14 residues. Unmatched junction bases numbered 1, after V lost 2 bases and J lost 6 bases. Germline V gene lookup returns CDR1 MNHEY and CDR2 SVGAGI. The CDR3 is CASSYGTANSPLHF. The CDR3 region has the DNA TGTGCCAGCAGTTACGGGACAGCTAATTCACCCCTCCACTTT.

This clone has a single count. This chain connects TRBV9 to TRBJ1-4; 7 nucleotides match TRBD1. The V gene end was trimmed by 3 bases and the J gene end by 7 bases; junction bases not matched to a gene: 9. Per the germline V gene, CDR1 is SGDLS and CDR2 is YYNGEE. The CDR3 extends over 15 amino acids. The CDR3 reads CASSGRDSNFEKLFF. CDR3 sequence (DNA): TGTGCCAGCAGCGGGAGGGACAGCAATTTTGAAAAACTGTTTTTT. Complete variable domain (other parts from reference TRBV9 and TRBJ1-4): DSGVTQTPKHLITATGQRVTLRCSPRSGDLSVYWYQQSLDQGLQFLIQYYNGEERAKGNILERFSAQQFPDLHSELNLSSLELGDSALYFCASSGRDSNFEKLFFGSGTQLSVL.

The chain carries TRBV2 and TRBJ1-4, with a weak D call TRBD1 (5 bases). CDR3 length: 13 amino acids. V lost 6 bases and J lost 8, with 13 bases in between. Looked up from germline, CDR1 is SNHLY and CDR2 is FYNNEI. The CDR3 DNA reads TGTGCCAGCAGGGGGGACTATAGCGAAAAACTGTTTTTT. Its translation: CASRGDYSEKLFF. Complete variable domain (other parts from reference TRBV2 and TRBJ1-4): EPEVTQTPSHQVTQMGQEVILRCVPISNHLYFYWYRQILGQKVEFLVSFYNNEISEKSEIFDDQFSVERPDGSNFTLKIRSTKLEDSAMYFCASRGDYSEKLFFGSGTQLSVL.

This clone was seen only once. The chain has TRBV3-1 (or the pseudogene TRBV3-2) and TRBJ2-5, with 9 bases lining up with TRBD1. This CDR3 is built from 14 residues. Germline assignment: CDR1 LGHDT and CDR2 YNNKEL (reference sequence). The trim removed 4 bases at V and 4 bases at J, leaving 4 bases unmatched. CDR3 amino acids: CASSRGQGSETQYF. CDR3 bases: TGTGCCAGCAGCCGGGGACAGGGATCAGAGACCCAGTACTTC.

This sequence joins TRBV6-6 and TRBJ1-6, with 7 bases fitting TRBD1. Germline V gene sequence: CDR1 MNHNY, CDR2 SVGAGI (reference sequence). The CDR3 extends over 15 amino acids. V gave up 7 bases and J gave up 6 bases; unmatched junction bases: 9. As DNA, the CDR3 is TGTGCCAGCAATCCACAGGGGCCGGGTAATTCACCCCTCCACTTT. Protein: CASNPQGPGNSPLHF.

This sequence joins TRBV19 and TRBJ1-2, with 7 positions matching TRBD1. Germline V gene data show CDR1 as LNHDA and CDR2 as SQIVND (reference sequence). V was clipped by 4 bases and J by 5 bases; unmatched bases: 7. The CDR3 contains 14 residues. CDR3 residues: CASSRGDRVYGYTF. The CDR3 DNA is TGTGCCAGTAGTAGAGGAGACAGGGTGTATGGCTACACCTTC.

This chain connects TRBV4-1 to TRBJ1-3; D remains unclear. Germline lookup yields CDR1 MGHRA and CDR2 YSYEKL. Deletions cut 0 bases from V and 7 bases from J, with 13 bases between. This CDR3 has 15 amino acids. The DNA for the CDR3 is TGCGCCAGCAGCCAAGATCTCGCTGGAGGGAACACCATATATTTT. Its translation is CASSQDLAGGNTIYF.

The chain carries TRBV28 and TRBJ2-7; TRBD1 matches at 7 bases. The germline gives CDR1 MDHEN, CDR2 SYDVKM. The CDR3 extends over 14 amino acids. Trimming at V came to 6 bases and at J to 2 bases, leaving 7 bases not matched to a gene. CDR3 sequence: CASSAPDRTYEQYF. CDR3 DNA: TGTGCCAGCAGCGCTCCGGACAGGACCTACGAGCAGTACTTC. Combining the CDR3 with reference TRBV28 and TRBJ2-7 gives the whole variable domain DVKVTQSSRYLVKRTGEKVFLECVQDMDHENMFWYRQDPGLGLRLIYFSYDVKMKEKGDIPEGYSVSREKKERFSLILESASTNQTSMYLCASSAPDRTYEQYFGPGTRLTVT.

V is TRBV5-4 and J is TRBJ2-1; TRBD2 agrees at 7 bases. The CDR3 spans 17 residues. Germline CDR1 is SGHNT and CDR2 is YYREEE (reference sequence). Losses at the gene ends were 0 bases for V and 4 bases for J; bases not matched to a gene: 10. The CDR3 DNA is TGTGCCAGCAGCTTGGCCGGAGGACTAGAGGAATACAATGAGCAGTTCTTC. Translation: CASSLAGGLEEYNEQFF.

This sequence joins TRBV29-1 and TRBJ1-1; tentatively, D is TRBD1 (5 bases). The germline V gene encodes CDR1 SQVTM and CDR2 ANQGSEA. Trimming removed 0 bases from V and 5 bases from J, with 16 bases in between. The CDR3 extends over 15 amino acids. CDR3 bases: TGCAGCGTTGAAGAAGGCGGGGCGCGGAGTACTGAAGCTTTCTTT. Protein sequence: CSVEEGGARSTEAFF.

The chain is built from TRBV28 and TRBJ2-1; 7 nucleotides line up with TRBD1. The CDR3 is made up of 15 amino acids. CDR1 MDHEN and CDR2 SYDVKM come from the germline V gene. Unmatched junction bases numbered 9, after V lost 5 bases and J lost 5 bases. For the CDR3, the DNA is TGTGCCAGCAGTACCCCCGGGACAGAAAACAATGAGCAGTTCTTC. Protein product: CASSTPGTENNEQFF. The full variable domain, in which reference TRBV28 and TRBJ2-1 provide the parts outside the CDR3, is DVKVTQSSRYLVKRTGEKVFLECVQDMDHENMFWYRQDPGLGLRLIYFSYDVKMKEKGDIPEGYSVSREKKERFSLILESASTNQTSMYLCASSTPGTENNEQFFGPGTRLTVL.